Included here is one TCR beta chain sequence, with context. It has no known antigen specificity. No much larger clone exists at a distance of one base, and base qualities are not known. TCR CDR3 regions were amplified from genomic DNA by multiplex PCR using the deep immunoSEQ assay. Extracted genomic DNA from each cell subset was spread evenly across all wells of several immunoSEQ 96-well plates, with each plate serving as a replicate. For sorted subsets, 200 to 250 ng of genomic DNA, equivalent to some 33,000 T cell genomes, went into each replicate PCR. Purified libraries were measured with a Qubit 3.0 fluorometer, size-checked on a Bioanalyzer 2100, and measured again with the KAPA Library Quantification kit. Each immunoSEQ 96-well plate was sequenced on its own single-read 150-cycle Illumina NextSeq 550 flow cell. On the study's bioinformatics: Because only junctional sequences without quality scores were contained in the immunoSEQ output, filtering matching that applied to full-length reads could not be performed. To assign V/J genes and CDR3, sequences were annotated using PyIR, a Python wrapper for IgBLAST v1.9, with IMGT germline references. Reads were removed for weak V/J assignments (E-value above 1e-6), missing CDR3, stop codons, out-of-frame junctions, or ambiguous translated residues. A V3J clonotype was defined by an identical inferred V gene, J gene, and CDR3 amino acid sequence. Percentage overlap between repertoires was calculated by dividing the number of shared unique clonotypes by the size of the smaller repertoire. Repertoire richness was assessed with RTK rarefaction, the Chao1 estimator, and Recon v2.1 estimates of unobserved clonotypes. Generation probabilities for all TCRbeta clonotypes obtained by the gDNA method from several donors were computed using OLGA. Entries here come from immuneACCESS through TCRdb and include only in-frame sequences with V and J called. Some clones fail to appear in such tables; in the studies checked, an unresolved V gene covers under half of the shortfall, and the cause of the remainder is unknown. That table supplies the V and J calls and clone size; D and trimming were determined from the DNA. The sample yields around 2.1 million clones; approximately 94% were counted once. Under 2% of the sample lies in the top ten.

The data were obtained in a study of shared clonotypes between healthy human individuals (dated by TCRdb to about 2020). With regard to the full study: Three men and a couple of women, aged 18 to 49 years, made up the cohort. The study deeply sequenced blood TCR repertoires of about five healthy adults to estimate repertoire size and the extent of clonotype sharing between individuals. For each donor, three plates each were used for CD4 naive and CD4 memory, two plates were used for CD8 naive, and one plate was used for CD8 memory. Libraries were prepared and TCR repertoires were sequenced by different laboratories using diverse techniques, in order to increase sequencing depth and limit assay-specific biases. Between about 0.85 and 8.9 billion PBMCs per donor were obtained by leukapheresis. Study-wide conclusions, independent of this receptor: Pairwise subsampling indicated that sequencing depth was expected to affect the degree of clonotype sharing among donors. Incomplete sequencing was indicated by rarefaction of sorted-subset datasets, despite the large sequencing depth. Across a handful of donors, roughly 5.1% of naive CD4, 3.5% of naive CD8, 2.3% of memory CD4, and around 0.4% of memory CD8 clonotypes were shared. Because the study included a small number of donors, the genetic and exposure-history diversity represented was limited. Sampling was restricted to blood, and TCR repertoires in tissues likely differ from the TCR repertoires found in blood. Compared with non-shared clonotypes, the clonotypes found in all four sorted-subset donors had higher generation probabilities. Larger estimated clonotype richness was generally found for naive subsets than for memory subsets.

The CDR3 runs 15 residues from the cysteine to the phenylalanine. The retained sequence is limited to the CDR3, 45 bases, with the frame set at the first base. CDR1 and CDR2 are read off the germline V gene (reference sequence) as SEHNR and FQNEAQ. V loses 5 bases at its end and J loses 3 bases; junction bases beyond the gene matches: 9. For the CD8 naive samples, CD45RO-negative cells were positively selected for CCR7, yielding a CD45RA+CCR7+ population from which TemRA cells were excluded. The donors were healthy, HIV-negative adults who had no recently reported acute infections or vaccinations. All donors were Caucasian adults living in Nashville, Tennessee, USA. Blood was obtained by leukapheresis, after which PBMCs were separated by Ficoll-Histopaque density gradient centrifugation and cryopreserved in liquid nitrogen vapor phase. Purity and quantity of every magnetically sorted T cell population were checked by analytical flow cytometry. Genomic DNA was isolated from each sorted fraction and quantified by UV absorbance on a Nanodrop 2000c.

What was sequenced was naive CD8+ T cells from PBMCs. The cell subset or site label corresponds to: CD45RA+CCR7+. Recombination linked TRBV7-9 to TRBJ2-7, and 8 junctional nucleotides match TRBD1. This clonotype was obtained from a man in his late teens or twenties in good health. Some clones in this sample may be carry-over from other donors' samples. The CDR3 protein is CASSPSTGDGYEQYF. The nucleotide sequence reads TGTGCCAGCAGCCCATCGACAGGGGACGGCTACGAGCAGTACTTC.